Shown below are 26 T cell receptor beta chains from a single sample sequenced in a study of T-cell reconstitution after alpha-beta-depleted transplantation in children. During its preparation, the TCRbeta library received unique molecular identifiers. TCRdb reanalysed the PCR reads using MiXCR and keeps one entry per CDR3 protein. This table has about 540,000 distinct CDR3 sequences, 15% to 20% appearing once. The sequences come from PBMCs from the stem cell graft donor, collected from the stem cell graft. Receptors were obtained from a human donor who donated a stem cell graft to a child with acute lymphoblastic leukemia.

V is TRBV2 and J is TRBJ1-5; 8 nucleotides match TRBD1. CDR3 size: 11 residues. Looked up from germline, CDR1 is SNHLY and CDR2 is FYNNEI. Germline trimming cut 8 bases from V and 13 bases from J; bases unmatched to any gene: 7. DNA for the CDR3: TGTGCCAGCGGACAGGGTTCAGCTCAGCATTTT. It translates to CASGQGSAQHF. Supplemented by reference TRBV2 and TRBJ1-5, the full variable domain reads EPEVTQTPSHQVTQMGQEVILRCVPISNHLYFYWYRQILGQKVEFLVSFYNNEISEKSEIFDDQFSVERPDGSNFTLKIRSTKLEDSAMYFCASGQGSAQHFGDGTRLSIL.

This chain joins TRBV4-2 and TRBJ2-5, with 9 bases that match TRBD2. CDR1 is LGHNA, CDR2 YNFKEQ, per germline. The CDR3 totals 15 residues. V was pared by 4 bases and J by 2 bases, with 5 bases of the junction left unmatched. CDR3 coding DNA: TGTGCCAGCAGCCCCCGACTAGCGGAACAAGAGACCCAGTACTTC. Translation gives CASSPRLAEQETQYF.

The rearrangement uses TRBV7-3 and TRBJ2-4; D may be TRBD1 (6 bases). Germline V gene lookup returns CDR1 SGHTA and CDR2 FQGTGA. V was clipped by 0 bases and J by 13 bases, with 7 bases between them. The CDR3 loop spans 11 amino acids. This CDR3 reads CASSLTGHQYF. CDR3 DNA sequence: TGTGCCAGCAGCTTAACGGGACACCAGTACTTC.

This rearrangement joins TRBV18 to TRBJ2-1, with D uncertain. This CDR3 comprises 12 residues. Per the germline V gene, CDR1 is KGHSH and CDR2 is LQKENI. The V end was cut by 8 bases, the J end by 4 bases, with 9 bases between. DNA for the CDR3: TGTGCCAGCCATACATGGTACAATGAGCAGTTCTTC. Its translation is CASHTWYNEQFF.

This clonotype was seen a handful of times. V gene TRBV7-9 combines with J gene TRBJ1-5, with D possibly TRBD1 on 5 matching bases. CDR3 size: 15 residues. In germline, CDR1 is SEHNR, CDR2 FQNEAQ (reference sequence). Trimming cost V 6 bases and J 2 bases, with 14 bases left between them. CDR3 region: CASSRQPPGNQPQHF. In nucleotides, the CDR3 is TGTGCCAGCAGTCGACAGCCGCCAGGCAATCAGCCCCAGCATTTT.

This clonotype was observed a few times. The genes are TRBV5-1 and TRBJ2-3; a weak D match, TRBD2 (6 bases). CDR3 length: 14 amino acids. Trimming removed 1 base at V and 4 bases at J, with 10 bases between. CDR1 and CDR2 from the germline V gene are SGHRS and YFSETQ. The CDR3 nucleotides read TGCGCCAGCAGCTTGTCGGGAGAGGCAGATACGCAGTATTTT. It encodes CASSLSGEADTQYF.

This clonotype turned up a few times. The chain is built from TRBV21-1 and TRBJ2-3; no check of the table's D call, TRBD2, against the DNA was made. TRBV21-1 is a pseudogene. The CDR3 contains 15 residues. As DNA, the CDR3 is TGTGCCAGCGGGAACCAGCGGGAGGGCCAAGATACGCAGTATTTT. Translating it yields CASGNQREGQDTQYF.

The chain is built from TRBV27 and TRBJ2-1; D is uncertain. The CDR3 loop spans 17 amino acids. V shed 2 bases and J shed 4 bases, with 18 bases lying between them. Per germline, CDR1 MNHEY and CDR2 SMNVEV (reference sequence). The DNA of the CDR3 is TGTGCCAGCAGTTTAATCCAGGTGGAGCCCTCATACAATGAGCAGTTCTTC. This codes for CASSLIQVEPSYNEQFF.

The genes are TRBV25-1 and TRBJ1-2; D remains ambiguous. Germline V CDR1 and CDR2: MGHDK, SYGVNS. This CDR3 contains 13 residues. The ends were cut back, 6 bases at V and 6 bases at J, with 14 bases in the middle. CDR3 sequence reads: CASRNMFGNGYTF. DNA for the CDR3: TGTGCCAGCAGGAATATGTTCGGGAATGGCTACACCTTC.

The chain has TRBV5-1 and TRBJ2-6; tentative D call: TRBD2 (6 bases). This CDR3 region has 17 residues. Germline V CDR1 and CDR2: SGHRS, YFSETQ. Trimming removed 1 base from V and 0 bases from J, with 11 bases in between. The CDR3 DNA follows: TGCGCCAGCAGCTTGCAAAGGGGAGGCTCTGGGGCCAACGTCCTGACTTTC. The encoded protein is CASSLQRGGSGANVLTF.

The chain links TRBV11-2 to TRBJ2-7; D unclear. CDR1 SGHAT and CDR2 FQNNGV come from the germline V gene. Trimming left V 5 bases short and J 3 bases short, with 8 bases between. CDR3 length equals 12 residues. The CDR3 sequence: CASSHTIYEQYF. The CDR3 DNA reads as TGTGCCAGCAGCCACACGATCTACGAGCAGTACTTC.

This clonotype has more than one count but fewer than ten. The gene calls are TRBV18 and TRBJ2-5; TRBD1 matches at 8 bases. Germline V gene data show CDR1 as KGHSH and CDR2 as LQKENI. V trimming: 6 bases; J trimming: 1 base; junction bases outside the gene matches: 16. The CDR3 has 18 amino acids. The CDR3 bases are TGTGCCAGCTCCCGCTTCCCCCCAGGGGGCCATCTCCAAGAGACCCAGTACTTC. Translating gives CASSRFPPGGHLQETQYF.

This clonotype was seen more than once but under ten times. The J gene is TRBJ2-7, the V gene TRBV5-1; D is perhaps TRBD1 or TRBD2 (5 bases each). The germline V gene has CDR1 SGHRS and CDR2 YFSETQ. Trimming took off 4 bases at V and 6 bases at J, with 14 bases between the two ends. This CDR3 contains 13 residues. CDR3 amino acids: CASSPGQVPEQYF. DNA of the CDR3: TGCGCCAGCAGCCCGGGGCAGGTCCCCGAGCAGTACTTC.

As for this clonotype: A junction boundary mismatches the germline segment, possibly from a read error. This rearrangement joins TRBV5-6 to TRBJ1-4; D unresolved. Per the germline V gene, CDR1 is SGHDT and CDR2 is YYEEEE. The CDR3 runs to 15 residues. In DNA form, the CDR3 reads TGTGCCAGCAGCTTACAAGGAGGGTGGGATGATAAACTGTTTTTT. Translated, it gives CASSLQGGWDDKLFF.

This clonotype occurred a few times. CDR3 sequence: CASSLWLGEQYF. The DNA of the CDR3 is TGTGCCAGCAGCTTGTGGCTGGGCGAGCAGTACTTC. The chain is built from TRBV5-5 and TRBJ2-7; D unresolved. Trimming stripped 1 base from V and 6 bases from J, with 8 bases between. This CDR3 has 12 amino acids. Germline loops: CDR1 SGHKS, CDR2 YYEKEE (reference sequence). Combining the CDR3 with reference TRBV5-5 and TRBJ2-7 gives the whole variable domain DAGVTQSPTHLIKTRGQQVTLRCSPISGHKSVSWYQQVLGQGPQFIFQYYEKEERGRGNFPDRFSARQFPNYSSELNVNALLLGDSALYLCASSLWLGEQYFGPGTRLTVT.

The chain employs TRBV5-1 and TRBJ2-1; tentative D call: TRBD1 (6 bases). Germline CDR1 reads SGHRS; CDR2 reads YFSETQ. This CDR3 is built from 17 residues. V lost 3 bases and J 0 bases, leaving 16 bases between the germline ends. The CDR3: CASSSKGTRISYNEQFF. In nucleotides, the CDR3 is TGCGCCAGCAGCTCTAAGGGGACAAGGATCTCCTACAATGAGCAGTTCTTC.

Written as DNA, the CDR3 is TGTGCCAGCGTAGCATCCCGACAGGGGGACTATGGCTACACCTTC. This encodes CASVASRQGDYGYTF. The chain couples TRBV2 to TRBJ1-2, with 9 bases that match TRBD1. The CDR3 runs 15 residues. Per the germline V gene, CDR1 is SNHLY and CDR2 is FYNNEI. The V and J ends lost 8 bases and 3 bases, in that order; junction bases with no gene match: 10.

This clonotype has just a few counts. V usage is TRBV10-3 and J usage is TRBJ1-5; TRBD1 might be the D (5 bases). Trimming took off 6 bases at V and 7 bases at J, with 13 bases between the two ends. CDR3 length: 13 residues. Germline V lookup: CDR1 ENHRY, CDR2 SYGVKD. The CDR3 DNA follows: TGTGCCATCAGCGGATCCAGGGTACAGCCCCAGCATTTT. Its translation: CAISGSRVQPQHF.

This clonotype was recorded a few times. The J gene is TRBJ2-5, the V gene TRBV29-1; tentative D call: TRBD2 (5 bases). V was clipped by 7 bases and J by 4 bases, with 13 bases between them. Germline V lookup: CDR1 SQVTM, CDR2 ANQGSEA. This CDR3 has 12 amino acids. The CDR3 region has the DNA TGCAGCGCCCCGGACTCTTTAGAGACCCAGTACTTC. Translation: CSAPDSLETQYF.

V is TRBV29-1 and J is TRBJ2-7, with D possibly matching TRBD1 (6 bases). Germline CDR1 reads SQVTM; CDR2 reads ANQGSEA. This CDR3 comprises 16 residues. V lost 2 bases and J lost 2, with 19 bases in between. CDR3 in amino acids: CSVEPGQGPNAYEQYF. The DNA of the CDR3 is TGCAGCGTTGAACCAGGGCAGGGGCCCAATGCCTACGAGCAGTACTTC.

The chain couples TRBV9 to TRBJ2-1, with D perhaps TRBD1 or TRBD2 (5 bases each). Trimming left V 5 bases short and J 9 bases short, with 18 bases between. The CDR3 is 14 amino acids. Germline lookup yields CDR1 SGDLS and CDR2 YYNGEE. As DNA, the CDR3 is TGTGCCAGCAGTGCAGGGACGGGCGCGGTTGAGCAGTTCTTC. Translated, it gives CASSAGTGAVEQFF.

This clonotype was seen only a few times. This rearrangement joins TRBV27 to TRBJ1-4; D is possibly TRBD1 (6 bases). The CDR3 is made up of 14 amino acids. V was pared by 6 bases and J by 8 bases, with 16 bases between. Germline V gene data show CDR1 as MNHEY and CDR2 as SMNVEV (reference sequence). DNA of the CDR3: TGTGCCAGCAGAGATTACAGGGTCGGCGAAAAACTGTTTTTT. Amino acid sequence: CASRDYRVGEKLFF.

This clonotype has ten or more counts. The rearrangement joins TRBV12-3 or TRBV12-4 to TRBJ1-5; TRBD1 matches 7 bases. The trim removed 3 bases at V and 7 bases at J, leaving 6 bases unmatched. The CDR3 totals 14 residues. CDR3 sequence: CASSFGGGGQPQHF. The CDR3, as DNA: TGTGCCAGCAGTTTTGGAGGGGGCGGACAGCCCCAGCATTTT.

This clonotype was observed a few times. The genes are TRBV5-1 and TRBJ2-1; the D call may be TRBD1 or TRBD2 (5 bases each). Germline V CDR1 and CDR2: SGHRS, YFSETQ. V lost 5 bases to trimming and J lost 14 bases, with 11 bases between them. There are 10 residues in the CDR3. The CDR3 sequence: CASSGDAKFF. CDR3 nucleotide sequence: TGCGCCAGCAGTGGGGACGCCAAGTTCTTC.

This clonotype was seen only a few times. The chain carries TRBV12-3 or TRBV12-4 and TRBJ1-1; D is perhaps TRBD1 (5 bases). The germline V and J ends were trimmed by 10 bases and 4 bases, with 13 bases remaining between them. The CDR3 consists of 12 residues. For the CDR3, the DNA is TGTGCCACCCTTGGGGGTAGCACTGAAGCTTTCTTT. This sequence encodes CATLGGSTEAFF.

This chain joins TRBV4-1 and TRBJ2-7; 8 nucleotides align to TRBD1. Looked up from germline, CDR1 is MGHRA and CDR2 is YSYEKL. The CDR3 totals 13 residues. Trimming cost V 3 bases and J 9 bases; bases outside gene matches: 7. The CDR3 loop reads CASSQGQVRAQYF. The CDR3 region has the DNA TGCGCCAGCAGCCAGGGACAGGTTCGGGCGCAGTACTTC.